Described below is a single T cell receptor (beta chain) sequence and its context. The CDR3 has 11 amino acids. Per germline, CDR1 SNHLY and CDR2 FYNNEI. The V end was cut by 3 bases, the J end by 6 bases, with 6 bases between. This sample is drawn from a study of shared clonotypes between healthy human individuals. The assay was immunoSEQ multiplex PCR, and TCRdb's table has in-frame clones only and misses some. In the table there are a few hundred thousand clones, 70% to 80% of which are singletons. The material sequenced was PBMCs. The clonotype originates from a woman in her thirties or forties in good health. Some clones in this sample may be carry-over from other donors' samples. The chain employs TRBV2 and TRBJ2-7; D not certain. CDR3 nucleotide sequence: TGTGCCAGCAGTGATAGCCCCGAGCAGTACTTC. Its translation is CASSDSPEQYF.